Listed here are 2 T cell receptor beta chains from one sample, sequenced in a study of shared clonotypes between healthy human individuals. Sequenced by immunoSEQ multiplex PCR; TCRdb stores in-frame clones only, minus some. The table includes over 2 million clones, around 90% detected once. The specimen sequenced was naive CD4+ T cells from PBMCs. Stated subset: CD45RA+ positively selected. These receptors came from a man aged 18 to 29 in good health. Some clones in this sample may be carry-over from other donors' samples.

The chain has TRBV28 and TRBJ2-1; D might be TRBD2 (5 bases). V lost 3 bases, J lost 2 bases, and 11 bases lay in between. The length of the CDR3 is 15 residues. Looked up from germline, CDR1 is MDHEN and CDR2 is SYDVKM. The CDR3 protein is CASSFAGSAYNEQFF. CDR3 nucleotide sequence: TGTGCCAGCAGTTTTGCGGGCTCGGCCTACAATGAGCAGTTCTTC.

The chain recombines TRBV10-3 with TRBJ2-5, with 10 bases identical to TRBD1. V shed 6 bases, J shed 7 bases, and the junction held 8 bases outside the gene matches. The length of the CDR3 is 14 residues. CDR1 and CDR2 (germline): ENHRY, SYGVKD. The CDR3 loop reads CAISPTGGQGTQYF. DNA of the CDR3: TGTGCCATCAGCCCGACAGGGGGCCAGGGGACCCAGTACTTC.